This passage covers 16 T cell receptor beta chains from one sample sequenced in a study of blood T cell repertoires in COVID-19. Sequenced by immunoSEQ multiplex PCR; TCRdb stores in-frame clones only, minus some. This sample has roughly 330,000 clones, with around 86% found just once. Sequencing was performed on PBMCs or T cells enriched from blood (not recorded which). Receptors were obtained from a young woman who had recovered from COVID-19.

This chain links TRBV10-3 with TRBJ2-5; D ambiguous. This CDR3 is 14 amino acids long. Germline V gene data show CDR1 as ENHRY and CDR2 as SYGVKD. The V and J ends lost 1 base and 3 bases respectively, with 9 bases between them. The CDR3 is CAISEFASEETQYF. The CDR3 DNA reads as TGTGCCATCAGTGAGTTCGCTAGTGAAGAGACCCAGTACTTC.

The chain couples TRBV6-5 to TRBJ1-5, with D possibly being TRBD1 (5 bases). The CDR3 runs 13 residues. Germline CDR1 reads MNHEY; CDR2 reads SVGAGI. V lost 2 bases and J 5 bases, leaving 7 bases between the germline ends. The CDR3 nucleotides read TGTGCCAGCAGTTACGGCAGGGATCAGCCCCAGCATTTT. It specifies CASSYGRDQPQHF.

The J gene is TRBJ1-1, the V gene TRBV7-9; D not resolved. The CDR3 totals 15 residues. V was shortened by 4 bases and J by 1 base, with 13 bases between the two germline ends. Germline loops: CDR1 SEHNR, CDR2 FQNEAQ (reference sequence). CDR3 sequence (DNA): TGTGCCAGCAGCTACCCCAACAGACCGAACACTGAAGCTTTCTTT. Translating it yields CASSYPNRPNTEAFF.

Here the CDR3 DNA reads TGTGCCAGTAGGGAACGACAGGGCTCTGGAAACACCATATATTTT. This encodes CASRERQGSGNTIYF. This chain links TRBV19 with TRBJ1-3, with 7 bases matching TRBD1. V dropped 6 bases and J dropped 0; count of bases not matched to a gene: 5. CDR3 size: 15 residues. The V gene's germline CDR1 is LNHDA and CDR2 SQIVND (reference sequence).

The CDR3 sequence: CATSRGEGAGRADTQYF. The DNA of the CDR3 is TGTGCCACCAGCAGAGGGGAGGGTGCGGGAAGGGCAGATACGCAGTATTTT. The rearrangement uses TRBV15 and TRBJ2-3; 7 nucleotides align to TRBD2. Germline CDR1 is LNHNV and CDR2 is YYDKDF (reference sequence). V was pared by 1 base and J by 4 bases, with 11 bases of the junction left unmatched. The CDR3 spans 17 residues.

This chain joins TRBV29-1 and TRBJ2-3; unclear D gene. CDR3 size: 14 residues. V lost 2 bases, J lost 6 bases, and 15 bases lay in between. Germline V gives CDR1 SQVTM, CDR2 ANQGSEA. The CDR3 reads CSVEYSARRDTQYF. The CDR3 DNA reads TGCAGCGTTGAATATTCGGCGCGCAGGGATACGCAGTATTTT.

The CDR3 here is CASSLSRQETQYF. CDR3 nucleotides: TGTGCCAGTAGTCTGTCGCGACAAGAGACCCAGTACTTC. The chain employs TRBV19 and TRBJ2-5; D remains unclear. The ends were cut back, 5 bases at V and 2 bases at J, with 9 bases in the middle. Germline V gene data show CDR1 as LNHDA and CDR2 as SQIVND (reference sequence). The CDR3 is 13 residues long.

V and J are TRBV28 and TRBJ2-7; no clear D gene. The germline gives CDR1 MDHEN, CDR2 SYDVKM. This CDR3 has 14 residues. The V gene lost 5 bases and the J gene lost 6 bases, with 17 bases spanning the gap. In DNA, the CDR3 is TGTGCCAGCAGTCGAATTGGCCGATCTCTCGAGCAGTACTTC. As protein: CASSRIGRSLEQYF.

This clone was seen a few times. V is TRBV6-4 and J is TRBJ2-2, with TRBD2 as a possible D gene (7 bases). This CDR3 region has 16 residues. V was trimmed by 3 bases and J by 2 bases, leaving 13 bases between them. From germline, CDR1 is MRHNA and CDR2 SNTAGT. CDR3 DNA sequence: TGTGCCAGCAGTGAAAAAGGGGGGGATAACACCGGGGAGCTGTTTTTT. It translates to CASSEKGGDNTGELFF.

This chain links TRBV19 with TRBJ1-2; D may be TRBD1 (6 bases). Germline V gene data show CDR1 as LNHDA and CDR2 as SQIVND (reference sequence). The CDR3 has 13 amino acids. Trimming left V 6 bases short and J 2 bases short, with 10 bases between. The CDR3 reads CASRTGSNYGYTF. CDR3 nucleotides: TGTGCCAGTAGAACAGGGTCCAACTATGGCTACACCTTC.

The rearrangement uses TRBV10-3 and TRBJ1-1; D is unclear. Trimming removed 0 bases at V and 6 bases at J, with 20 bases between. Germline loops: CDR1 ENHRY, CDR2 SYGVKD. The CDR3 has 17 amino acids. Written as DNA, the CDR3 is TGTGCCATCAGTGAGTCGAAGTCTTTGGGCCCCGAACCTGAAGCTTTCTTT. Its translation is CAISESKSLGPEPEAFF.

The chain uses TRBV30 and TRBJ1-2, with D possibly matching TRBD1 (5 bases). Germline CDR1 reads GTSNPN; CDR2 reads SVGIG (reference sequence). V lost 2 bases and J lost 2, with 9 bases in between. There are 13 residues in the CDR3. Here the CDR3 DNA reads TGTGCCTGGAGTCTGACAGTGAACTATGGCTACACCTTC. Its translation: CAWSLTVNYGYTF. Together with reference TRBV30 and TRBJ1-2, the CDR3 gives the full variable domain: SQTIHQWPATLVQPVGSPLSLECTVEGTSNPNLYWYRQAAGRGLQLLFYSVGIGQISSEVPQNLSASRPQDRQFILSSKKLLLSDSGFYLCAWSLTVNYGYTFGSGTRLTVV.

V and J are TRBV5-1 and TRBJ2-7, with 7 bases that match TRBD2. Germline CDR1 SGHRS, CDR2 YFSETQ. This CDR3 is built from 13 residues. V trimming: 5 bases; J trimming: 2 bases; junction bases outside the gene matches: 4. CDR3 nucleotide sequence: TGCGCCAGCAGTTCAGGACTAGCCTACGAGCAGTACTTC. Protein sequence: CASSSGLAYEQYF.

DNA for the CDR3: TGTGCCAGCAGCTCGGACAGGATCACTGAAGCTTTCTTT. Its translation: CASSSDRITEAFF. The chain has TRBV7-9 and TRBJ1-1; 7 bases are a match to TRBD1. CDR3 length: 13 amino acids. V lost 4 bases to trimming and J lost 4 bases; unmatched junction nucleotides: 3. CDR1 and CDR2 from the germline V gene are SEHNR and FQNEAQ (reference sequence). Drawing the rest from reference TRBV7-9 and TRBJ1-1, the complete variable domain is DTGVSQNPRHKITKRGQNVTFRCDPISEHNRLYWYRQTLGQGPEFLTYFQNEAQLEKSRLLSDRFSAERPKGSFSTLEIQRTEQGDSAMYLCASSSDRITEAFFGQGTRLTVV.

J is TRBJ2-6 and V is TRBV7-6; unclear D gene. Trimming took off 1 base at V and 0 bases at J, with 10 bases between the two ends. The CDR3 runs 17 residues. From germline, CDR1 is SGHVS and CDR2 FNYEAQ. The CDR3 protein is CASSLEARSSGANVLTF. CDR3 sequence (DNA): TGTGCCAGCAGCTTAGAAGCTCGGAGCTCTGGGGCCAACGTCCTGACTTTC.

The chain has TRBV18 and TRBJ2-1; D remains unclear. CDR1 and CDR2 from the germline V gene are KGHSH and LQKENI. The CDR3 runs 13 residues. Trimming cost V 3 bases and J 9 bases, with 12 bases left between them. The CDR3 DNA follows: TGTGCCAGCTCACCCCTGATTACGGGTGAGCAGTTCTTC. Protein sequence: CASSPLITGEQFF.